This record covers a single T cell receptor (beta chain). As yet, its antigen is unknown. This sample stems from a study of T cell repertoires in cytomegalovirus infection. Overall study: An indication of both CMV infection and matching HLA type came from public TCR beta signatures. The study, taken as a whole, reports: CMV-specific HLA-C-restricted TCR beta clonotypes dominated the ex vivo response. Cumulative frequency (of public TCR beta family members) identified carriers of CMV plus the relevant HLA.

MiXCR, applied by TCRdb to the reads, yields one record per CDR3 protein. The sample has over 150,000 distinct CDR3 sequences, approximately 18% seen once. The sample comprised CD8+ T cells from PBMCs. The receptor comes from a human donor in good health (CMV status not recorded). Some clones in this sample may be carry-over from other donors' samples.

DNA for the CDR3: TGCAGTGCTAGAGCGGGACTAGCGGGGAGAACAGATACGCAGTATTTT. Translation: CSARAGLAGRTDTQYF. The chain links TRBV20-1 to TRBJ2-3; 13 bases map to TRBD2. CDR3 size: 16 residues. Germline CDR1 and CDR2: DFQATT and SNEGSKA (reference sequence). The ends lost 1 base at V and 3 bases at J; junction bases unmatched: 4.